What follows is one T cell receptor (beta chain) and its context. Its specificity is unknown. These data are taken from a study of a mutant IDH1 vaccine in newly diagnosed glioma. Study as a whole: Vaccination began 4-6 weeks post radiotherapy alone, or with temozolomide cycles. Most patients had received both radiotherapy and temozolomide, the prior options being radiotherapy, temozolomide, or both.

Germline V gives CDR1 SGHNT, CDR2 YYREEE (reference sequence). Germline trimming cut 4 bases from V and 4 bases from J; bases unmatched to any gene: 7. CDR3 length: 14 residues. Regarding the study as a whole: Immune responses arising from the vaccine appeared in just under 95% of patients.

Time point given: week 5, during vaccination. One vaccine dose held 300 ug of mutant IDH1 20-mer peptide and came with topical imiquimod. TCRdb keeps only in-frame clones here, not all; method: immunoSEQ multiplex PCR. The sample comprises 60,000 or so clones, approximately 90% of which are singletons, and about 4.6% rests with the top ten. The sequenced sample was PBMCs, obtained from a glioma patient whose treatment included an IDH1 peptide vaccine. The chain links TRBV5-4 to TRBJ2-7; 8 nucleotides line up with TRBD1. This receptor was taken from a woman between 40 and 55 years old with glioma. CDR3 region: CASSPGTGGYEQYF. The DNA for the CDR3 is TGTGCCAGCAGCCCCGGGACAGGAGGTTACGAGCAGTACTTC.